This T cell receptor (beta chain) was obtained from a study of blood T cell repertoires in COVID-19. As processed by the authors: Amplification of reference gene primers provided the estimated nucleated cell counts. Here immunoSEQ multiplex PCR was the method, and the copy in TCRdb shows in-frame clones only, minus some. V, J and clone size are taken as reported in that table, and D and trimming were inferred from the DNA itself. This table has about 42,000 clones, about 85% appearing once. The CDR3 runs 16 residues. V was pared by 0 bases and J by 6 bases, with 8 bases of the junction left unmatched. CDR1 is SGHAT, CDR2 FQNNGV, per germline.

Sequenced sample: peripheral blood. The chain is built from TRBV11-2 and TRBJ2-5; TRBD2 agrees at 9 bases. The sequence was obtained from a human donor in a cohort sampled during active COVID-19. This CDR3 is CASSLDRPSGAQTQYF. The CDR3 DNA reads TGTGCCAGCAGCTTAGATCGGCCTAGCGGGGCGCAGACCCAGTACTTC. Based on the CDR3 plus reference TRBV11-2 and TRBJ2-5, the full variable domain is EAGVAQSPRYKIIEKRQSVAFWCNPISGHATLYWYQQILGQGPKLLIQFQNNGVVDDSQLPKDRFSAERLKGVDSTLKIQPAKLEDSAVYLCASSLDRPSGAQTQYFGPGTRLLVL.